This T cell receptor beta chain was documented in a study of blood T cell repertoires in COVID-19. Study-level background: There were acute and convalescent COVID-19 samples, and they came from the United States, Italy and Spain. PBMCs, B-cell-depleted T cells, or T cells provided the cDNA or gDNA that made up the material.

Original data processing: Counts of nucleated cells, estimated from reference gene primer amplification, were obtained. TCRdb keeps only in-frame clones here, not all; method: immunoSEQ multiplex PCR. V and J calls and clone size are given by that table; D and trimming were obtained from the DNA. The sample includes tens of thousands of clones, about 91% of them seen just once. Germline V CDR1 and CDR2: SQVTM, ANQGSEA. J lost 7 bases, V lost 4 bases, and 8 bases had no gene match. The CDR3 length is 13 residues. This chain connects TRBV29-1 to TRBJ2-7; 9 positions agree with TRBD1. The sample comprised peripheral blood. This sequence was found in a woman of 80 years or more with acute or convalescent COVID-19. The CDR3 spells CSVGGTGLREQYF. The CDR3 nucleotides read TGCAGCGTTGGGGGGACAGGGTTGAGGGAGCAGTACTTC.